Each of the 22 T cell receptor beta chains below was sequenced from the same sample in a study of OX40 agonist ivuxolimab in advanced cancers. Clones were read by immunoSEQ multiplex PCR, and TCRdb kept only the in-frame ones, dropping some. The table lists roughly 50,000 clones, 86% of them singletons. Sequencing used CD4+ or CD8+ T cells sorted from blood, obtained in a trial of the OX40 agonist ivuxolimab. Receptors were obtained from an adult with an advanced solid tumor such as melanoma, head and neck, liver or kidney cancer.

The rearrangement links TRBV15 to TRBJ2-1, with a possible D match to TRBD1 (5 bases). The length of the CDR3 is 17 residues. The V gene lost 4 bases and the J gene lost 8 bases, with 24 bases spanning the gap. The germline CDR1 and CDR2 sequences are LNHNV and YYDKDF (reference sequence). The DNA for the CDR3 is TGTGCCACCAGCAATTTTGGTGGACACATTTCTCACCATGAGCAGTTCTTC. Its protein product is CATSNFGGHISHHEQFF.

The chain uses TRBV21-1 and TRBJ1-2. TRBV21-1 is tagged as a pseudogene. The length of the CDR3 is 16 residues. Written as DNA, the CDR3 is TGTGCCAGCACCTTTTTTAAAGGGTTTCGGCTCTATGGCTACACCTTC. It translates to CASTFFKGFRLYGYTF.

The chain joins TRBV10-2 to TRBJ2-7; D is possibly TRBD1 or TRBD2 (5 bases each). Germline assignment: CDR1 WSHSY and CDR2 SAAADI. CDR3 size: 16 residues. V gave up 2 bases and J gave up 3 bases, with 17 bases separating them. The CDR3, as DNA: TGCGCCAGCAGTGAGGGGGGTAATGGTGTCCGCTACGAGCAGTACTTC. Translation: CASSEGGNGVRYEQYF.

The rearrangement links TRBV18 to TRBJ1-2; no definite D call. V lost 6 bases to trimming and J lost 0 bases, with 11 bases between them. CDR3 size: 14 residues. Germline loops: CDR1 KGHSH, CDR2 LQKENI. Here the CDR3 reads CASSETRTNYGYTF. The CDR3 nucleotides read TGTGCCAGCTCTGAGACACGGACTAACTATGGCTACACCTTC.

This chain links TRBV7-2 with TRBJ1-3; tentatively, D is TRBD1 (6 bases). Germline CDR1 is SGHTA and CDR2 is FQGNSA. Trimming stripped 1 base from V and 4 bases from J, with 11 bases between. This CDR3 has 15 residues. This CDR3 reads CASSLGGAGGNTIYF. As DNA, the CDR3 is TGTGCCAGCAGCTTAGGGGGGGCGGGCGGAAACACCATATATTTT. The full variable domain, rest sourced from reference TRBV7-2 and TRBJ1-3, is GAGVSQSPSNKVTEKGKDVELRCDPISGHTALYWYRQSLGQGLEFLIYFQGNSAPDKSGLPSDRFSAERTGGSVSTLTIQRTQQEDSAVYLCASSLGGAGGNTIYFGEGSWLTVV.

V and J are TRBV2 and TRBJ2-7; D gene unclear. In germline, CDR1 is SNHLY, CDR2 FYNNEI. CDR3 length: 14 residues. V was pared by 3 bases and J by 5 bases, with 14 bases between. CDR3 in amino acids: CASSDQQRQHEQYF. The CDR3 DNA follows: TGTGCCAGCAGTGACCAACAACGGCAGCACGAGCAGTACTTC.

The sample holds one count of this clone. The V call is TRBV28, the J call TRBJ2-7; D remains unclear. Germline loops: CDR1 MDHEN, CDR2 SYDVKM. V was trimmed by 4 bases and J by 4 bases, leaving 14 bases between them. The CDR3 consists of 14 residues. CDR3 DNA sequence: TGTGCCAGCAGTTCAGGAGTTGGTCGGTACGAGCAGTACTTC. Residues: CASSSGVGRYEQYF.

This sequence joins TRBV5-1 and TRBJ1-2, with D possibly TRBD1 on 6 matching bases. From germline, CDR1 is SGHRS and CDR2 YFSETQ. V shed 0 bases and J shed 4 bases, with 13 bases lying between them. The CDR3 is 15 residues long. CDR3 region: CASSLGRGHSYGYTF. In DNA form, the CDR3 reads TGCGCCAGCAGCTTGGGACGGGGACACTCCTATGGCTACACCTTC.

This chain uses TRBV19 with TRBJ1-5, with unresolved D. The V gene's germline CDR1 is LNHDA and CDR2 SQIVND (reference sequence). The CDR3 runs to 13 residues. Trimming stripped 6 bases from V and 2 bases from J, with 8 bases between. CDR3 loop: CASRRGGNQPQHF. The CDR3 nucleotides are TGTGCCAGTAGACGCGGAGGCAATCAGCCCCAGCATTTT. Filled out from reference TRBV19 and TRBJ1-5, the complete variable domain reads DGGITQSPKYLFRKEGQNVTLSCEQNLNHDAMYWYRQDPGQGLRLIYYSQIVNDFQKGDIAEGYSVSREKKESFPLTVTSAQKNPTAFYLCASRRGGNQPQHFGDGTRLSIL.

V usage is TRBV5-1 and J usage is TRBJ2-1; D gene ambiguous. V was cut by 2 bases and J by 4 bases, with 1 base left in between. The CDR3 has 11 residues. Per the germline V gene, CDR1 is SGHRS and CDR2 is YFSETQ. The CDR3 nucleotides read TGCGCCAGCAGCTTTTACAATGAGCAGTTCTTC. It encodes CASSFYNEQFF.

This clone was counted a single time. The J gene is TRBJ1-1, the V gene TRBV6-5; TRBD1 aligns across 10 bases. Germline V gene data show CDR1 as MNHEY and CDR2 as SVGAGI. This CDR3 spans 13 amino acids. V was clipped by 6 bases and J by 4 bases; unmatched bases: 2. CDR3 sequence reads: CASSGDRGTEAFF. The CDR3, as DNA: TGTGCCAGCAGCGGGGACAGGGGCACTGAAGCTTTCTTT.

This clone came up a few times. For the CDR3, the DNA is TGTGCCAGCAGCTTAACAGGGAACTACGAGCAGTACTTC. Translating gives CASSLTGNYEQYF. The rearrangement links TRBV7-2 to TRBJ2-7; a weak D match, TRBD1 (6 bases). CDR3 length: 13 amino acids. The germline CDR1 and CDR2 sequences are SGHTA and FQGNSA. V dropped 2 bases and J dropped 3 bases, with 8 bases sitting between them.

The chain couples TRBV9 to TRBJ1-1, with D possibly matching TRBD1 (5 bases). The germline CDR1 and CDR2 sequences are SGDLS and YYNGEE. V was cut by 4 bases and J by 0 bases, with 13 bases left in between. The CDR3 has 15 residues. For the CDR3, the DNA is TGTGCCAGCAGCCCCCGAGGGGAGGTGAACACTGAAGCTTTCTTT. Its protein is CASSPRGEVNTEAFF.

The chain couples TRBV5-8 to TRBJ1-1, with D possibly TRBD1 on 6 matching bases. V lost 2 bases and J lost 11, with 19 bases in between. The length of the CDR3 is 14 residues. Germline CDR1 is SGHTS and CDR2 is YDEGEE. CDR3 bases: TGTGCCAGCAGCTTTTATACACAGGGTAATCGGGCTTTCTTT. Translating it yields CASSFYTQGNRAFF. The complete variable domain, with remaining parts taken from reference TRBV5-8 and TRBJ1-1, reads EAGVTQSPTHLIKTRGQQATLRCSPISGHTSVYWYQQALGLGLQFLLWYDEGEERNRGNFPPRFSGRQFPNYSSELNVNALELEDSALYLCASSFYTQGNRAFFGQGTRLTVV.

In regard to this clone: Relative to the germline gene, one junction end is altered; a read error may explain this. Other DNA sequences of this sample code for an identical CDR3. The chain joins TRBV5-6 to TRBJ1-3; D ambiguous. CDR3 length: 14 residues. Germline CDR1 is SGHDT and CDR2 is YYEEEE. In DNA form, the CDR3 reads TGCGCCAGCAGCTTGGCGACGGGAGGAAACACCATATATTTT. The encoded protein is CASSLATGGNTIYF.

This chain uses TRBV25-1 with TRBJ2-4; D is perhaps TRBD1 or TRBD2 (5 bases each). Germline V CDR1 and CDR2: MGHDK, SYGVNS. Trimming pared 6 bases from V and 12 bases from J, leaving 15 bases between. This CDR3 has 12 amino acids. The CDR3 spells CASRGDVGSQYF. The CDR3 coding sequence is TGTGCCAGCAGAGGGGACGTGGGGTCTCAGTACTTC.

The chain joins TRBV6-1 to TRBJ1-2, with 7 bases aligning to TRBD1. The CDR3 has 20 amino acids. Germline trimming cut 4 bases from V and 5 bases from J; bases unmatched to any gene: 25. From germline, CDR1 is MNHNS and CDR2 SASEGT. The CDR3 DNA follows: TGTGCCAGCAGTGGACGAAAGCTAACGGGACAGTGGGAAAACGTTTATGGCTACACCTTC. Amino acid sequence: CASSGRKLTGQWENVYGYTF.

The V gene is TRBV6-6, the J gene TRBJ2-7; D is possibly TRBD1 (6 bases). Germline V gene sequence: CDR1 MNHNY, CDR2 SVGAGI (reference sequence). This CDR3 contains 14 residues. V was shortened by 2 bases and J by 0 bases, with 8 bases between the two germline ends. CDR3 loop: CASSYTDSSYEQYF. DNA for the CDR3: TGTGCCAGCAGTTACACGGACAGCTCCTACGAGCAGTACTTC.

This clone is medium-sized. CDR3 sequence (DNA): TGTGCCAGCAGCCCAACGAGCTCTGGAAACACCATATATTTT. It encodes CASSPTSSGNTIYF. The rearrangement uses TRBV7-2 and TRBJ1-3; D is uncertain. Germline V gene sequence: CDR1 SGHTA, CDR2 FQGNSA. With 5 bases removed from V and 0 bases from J, the gap between germline ends came to 8 bases. CDR3 size: 14 residues.

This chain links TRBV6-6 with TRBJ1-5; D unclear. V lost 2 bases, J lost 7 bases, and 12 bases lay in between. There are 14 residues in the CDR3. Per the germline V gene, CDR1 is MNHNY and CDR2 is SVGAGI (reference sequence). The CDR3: CASSYAGNGQPQHF. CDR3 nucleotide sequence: TGTGCCAGCAGTTACGCCGGGAATGGACAGCCCCAGCATTTT.

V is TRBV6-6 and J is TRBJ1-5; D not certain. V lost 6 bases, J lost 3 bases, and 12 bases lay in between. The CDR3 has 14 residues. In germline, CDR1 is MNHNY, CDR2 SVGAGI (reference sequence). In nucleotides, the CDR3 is TGTGCCAGCAGGGCCCAAGCAAACAATCAGCCCCAGCATTTT. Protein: CASRAQANNQPQHF.

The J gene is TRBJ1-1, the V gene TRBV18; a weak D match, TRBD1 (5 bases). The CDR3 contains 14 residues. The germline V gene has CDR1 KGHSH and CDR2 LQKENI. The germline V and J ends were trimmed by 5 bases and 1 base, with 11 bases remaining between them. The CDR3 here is CASSGTGTNTEAFF. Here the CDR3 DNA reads TGTGCCAGCTCAGGAACAGGTACGAACACTGAAGCTTTCTTT.